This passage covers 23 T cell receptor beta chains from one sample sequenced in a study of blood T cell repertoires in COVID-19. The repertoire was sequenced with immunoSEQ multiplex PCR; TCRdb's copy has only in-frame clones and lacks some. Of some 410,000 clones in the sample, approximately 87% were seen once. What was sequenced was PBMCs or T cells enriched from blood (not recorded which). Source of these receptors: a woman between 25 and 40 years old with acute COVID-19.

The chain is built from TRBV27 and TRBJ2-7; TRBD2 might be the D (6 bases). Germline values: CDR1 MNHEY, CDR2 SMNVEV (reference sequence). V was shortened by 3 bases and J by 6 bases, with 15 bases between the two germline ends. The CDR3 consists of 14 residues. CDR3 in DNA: TGTGCCAGCAGTTTTGAAGGGACTGGGGGCGAGCAGTACTTC. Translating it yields CASSFEGTGGEQYF.

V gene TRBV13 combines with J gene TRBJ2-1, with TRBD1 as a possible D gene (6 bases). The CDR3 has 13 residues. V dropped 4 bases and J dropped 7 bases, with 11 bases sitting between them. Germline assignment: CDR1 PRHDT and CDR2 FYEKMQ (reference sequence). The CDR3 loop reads CASSSTGFNEQFF. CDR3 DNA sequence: TGTGCCAGCAGCTCAACAGGGTTTAATGAGCAGTTCTTC.

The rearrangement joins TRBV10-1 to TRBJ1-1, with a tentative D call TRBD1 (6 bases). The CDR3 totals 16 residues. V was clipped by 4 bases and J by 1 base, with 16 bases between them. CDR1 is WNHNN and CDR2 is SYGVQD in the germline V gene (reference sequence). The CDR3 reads CASSGTKTGRNTEAFF. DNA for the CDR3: TGCGCCAGCAGTGGTACGAAAACAGGGCGGAACACTGAAGCTTTCTTT.

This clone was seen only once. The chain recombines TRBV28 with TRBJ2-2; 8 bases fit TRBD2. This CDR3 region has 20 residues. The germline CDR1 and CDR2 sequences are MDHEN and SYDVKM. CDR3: CITDGRRAIRGGRDTGELFF. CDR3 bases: TGTATTACAGATGGGCGCAGGGCGATCCGGGGGGGCCGCGACACCGGGGAGCTGTTTTTT.

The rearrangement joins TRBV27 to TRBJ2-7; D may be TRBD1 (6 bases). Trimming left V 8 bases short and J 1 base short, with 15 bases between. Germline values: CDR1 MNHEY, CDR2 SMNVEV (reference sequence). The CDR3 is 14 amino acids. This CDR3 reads CASQQETGSYEQYF. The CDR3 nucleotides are TGTGCCAGCCAGCAGGAGACAGGATCCTACGAGCAGTACTTC.

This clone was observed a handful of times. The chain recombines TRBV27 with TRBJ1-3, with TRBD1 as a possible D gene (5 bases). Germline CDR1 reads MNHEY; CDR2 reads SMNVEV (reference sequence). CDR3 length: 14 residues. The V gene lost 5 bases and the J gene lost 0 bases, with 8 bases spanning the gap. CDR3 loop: CASSQGYSGNTIYF. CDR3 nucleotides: TGTGCCAGCAGTCAGGGATACTCTGGAAACACCATATATTTT.

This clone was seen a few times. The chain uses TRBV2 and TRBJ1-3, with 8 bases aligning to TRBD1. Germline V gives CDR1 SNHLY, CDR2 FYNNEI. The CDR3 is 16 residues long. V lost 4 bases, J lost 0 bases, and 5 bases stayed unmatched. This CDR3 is CASSGQGLYSGNTIYF. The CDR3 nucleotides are TGTGCCAGCAGTGGACAGGGGCTATACTCTGGAAACACCATATATTTT.

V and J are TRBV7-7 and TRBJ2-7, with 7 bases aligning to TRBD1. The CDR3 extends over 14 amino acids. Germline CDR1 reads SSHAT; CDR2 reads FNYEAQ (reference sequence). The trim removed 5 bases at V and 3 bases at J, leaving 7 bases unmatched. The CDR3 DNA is TGTGCCAGCAGCCCACGACAGGGCGTCTACGAGCAGTACTTC. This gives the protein CASSPRQGVYEQYF.

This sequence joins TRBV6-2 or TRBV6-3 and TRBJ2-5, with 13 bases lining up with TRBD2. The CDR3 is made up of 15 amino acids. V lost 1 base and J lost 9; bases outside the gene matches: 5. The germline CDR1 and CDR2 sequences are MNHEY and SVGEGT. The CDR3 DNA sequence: TGTGCCAGCAGTTACTTCCGGACTAGCGGGGGCTCCCAGTACTTC. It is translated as CASSYFRTSGGSQYF.

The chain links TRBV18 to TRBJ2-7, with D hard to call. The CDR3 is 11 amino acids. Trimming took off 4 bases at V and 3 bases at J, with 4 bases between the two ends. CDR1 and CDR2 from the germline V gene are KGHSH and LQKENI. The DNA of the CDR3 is TGTGCCAGCTCACTAGACTACGAGCAGTACTTC. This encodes CASSLDYEQYF.

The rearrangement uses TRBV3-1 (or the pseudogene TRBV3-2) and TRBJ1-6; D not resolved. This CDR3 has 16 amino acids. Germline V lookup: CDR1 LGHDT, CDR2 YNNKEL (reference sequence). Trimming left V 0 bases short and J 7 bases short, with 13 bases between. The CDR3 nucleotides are TGTGCCAGCAGCCAAGATCTCCCTACGGGGAATTCACCCCTCCACTTT. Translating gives CASSQDLPTGNSPLHF.

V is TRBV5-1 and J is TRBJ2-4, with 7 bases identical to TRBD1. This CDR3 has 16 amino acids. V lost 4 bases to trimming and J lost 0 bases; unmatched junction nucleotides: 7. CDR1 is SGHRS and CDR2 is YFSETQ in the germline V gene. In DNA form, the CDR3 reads TGCGCCAGCAGCGGGGCAGGGGGTTTAGCCAAAAACATTCAGTACTTC. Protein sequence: CASSGAGGLAKNIQYF.

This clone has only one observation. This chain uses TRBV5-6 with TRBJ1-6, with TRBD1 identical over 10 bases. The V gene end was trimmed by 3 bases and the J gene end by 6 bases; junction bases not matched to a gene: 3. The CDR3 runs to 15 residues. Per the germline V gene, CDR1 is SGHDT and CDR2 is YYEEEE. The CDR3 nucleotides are TGTGCCAGCAGCTGGGGACAGGGGTTTAATTCACCCCTCCACTTT. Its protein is CASSWGQGFNSPLHF. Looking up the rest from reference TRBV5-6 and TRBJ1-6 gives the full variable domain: DAGVTQSPTHLIKTRGQQVTLRCSPKSGHDTVSWYQQALGQGPQFIFQYYEEEERQRGNFPDRFSGHQFPNYSSELNVNALLLGDSALYLCASSWGQGFNSPLHFGNGTRLTVT.

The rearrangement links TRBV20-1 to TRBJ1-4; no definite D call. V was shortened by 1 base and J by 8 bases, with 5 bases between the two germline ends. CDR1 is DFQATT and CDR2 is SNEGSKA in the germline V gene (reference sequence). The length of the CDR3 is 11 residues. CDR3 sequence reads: CSARATEKLFF. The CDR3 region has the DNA TGCAGTGCTAGAGCAACAGAAAAACTGTTTTTT.

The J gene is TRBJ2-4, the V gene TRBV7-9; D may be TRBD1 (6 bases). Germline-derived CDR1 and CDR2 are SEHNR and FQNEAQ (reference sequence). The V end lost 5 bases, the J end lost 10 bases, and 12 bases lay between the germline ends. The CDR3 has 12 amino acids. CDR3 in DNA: TGTGCCAGCAGCGGAAAAGGGGGAATTCAGTACTTC. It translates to CASSGKGGIQYF.

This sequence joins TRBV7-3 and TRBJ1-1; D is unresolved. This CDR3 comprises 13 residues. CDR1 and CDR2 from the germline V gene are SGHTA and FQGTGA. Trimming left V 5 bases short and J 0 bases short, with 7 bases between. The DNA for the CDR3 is TGTGCCAGCAGCCCGGGGTTGAACACTGAAGCTTTCTTT. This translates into CASSPGLNTEAFF.

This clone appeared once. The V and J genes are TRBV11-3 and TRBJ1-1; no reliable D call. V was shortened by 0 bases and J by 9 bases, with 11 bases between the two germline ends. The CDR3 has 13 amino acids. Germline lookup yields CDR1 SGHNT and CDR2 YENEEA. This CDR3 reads CASSLDSERKAFF. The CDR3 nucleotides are TGTGCCAGCAGCTTAGATTCGGAGAGAAAAGCTTTCTTT. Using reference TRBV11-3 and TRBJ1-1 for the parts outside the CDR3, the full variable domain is EAGVVQSPRYKIIEKKQPVAFWCNPISGHNTLYWYLQNLGQGPELLIRYENEEAVDDSQLPKDRFSAERLKGVDSTLKIQPAELGDSAVYLCASSLDSERKAFFGQGTRLTVV.

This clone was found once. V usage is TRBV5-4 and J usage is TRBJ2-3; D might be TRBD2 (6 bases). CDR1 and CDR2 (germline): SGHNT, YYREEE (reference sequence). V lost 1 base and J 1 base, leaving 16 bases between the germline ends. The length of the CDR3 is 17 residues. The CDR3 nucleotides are TGTGCCAGCAGCTTGTTTCTGTCCGGGACTGGCACAGATACGCAGTATTTT. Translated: CASSLFLSGTGTDTQYF. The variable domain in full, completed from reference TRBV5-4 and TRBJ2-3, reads ETGVTQSPTHLIKTRGQQVTLRCSSQSGHNTVSWYQQALGQGPQFIFQYYREEENGRGNFPPRFSGLQFPNYSSELNVNALELDDSALYLCASSLFLSGTGTDTQYFGPGTRLTVL.

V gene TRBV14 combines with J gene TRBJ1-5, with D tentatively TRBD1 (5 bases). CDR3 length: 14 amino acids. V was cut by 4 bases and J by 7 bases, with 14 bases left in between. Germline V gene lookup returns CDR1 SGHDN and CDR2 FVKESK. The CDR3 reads CASSPWQGEQPQHF. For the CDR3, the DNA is TGTGCCAGCAGCCCGTGGCAGGGCGAGCAGCCCCAGCATTTT.

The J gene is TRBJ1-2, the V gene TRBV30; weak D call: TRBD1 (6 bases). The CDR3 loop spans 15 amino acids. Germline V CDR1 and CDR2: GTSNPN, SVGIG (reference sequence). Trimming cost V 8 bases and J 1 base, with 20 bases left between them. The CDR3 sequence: CAVVSGVSYNYGYTF. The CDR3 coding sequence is TGTGCCGTGGTGTCAGGGGTCTCCTATAACTATGGCTACACCTTC.

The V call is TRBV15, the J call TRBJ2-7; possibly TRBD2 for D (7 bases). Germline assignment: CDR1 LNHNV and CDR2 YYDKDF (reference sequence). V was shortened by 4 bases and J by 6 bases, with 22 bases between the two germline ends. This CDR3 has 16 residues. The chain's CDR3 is CATSNYRGAGYSEQYF. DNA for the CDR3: TGTGCCACCAGCAATTACCGGGGGGCAGGGTATTCCGAGCAGTACTTC.

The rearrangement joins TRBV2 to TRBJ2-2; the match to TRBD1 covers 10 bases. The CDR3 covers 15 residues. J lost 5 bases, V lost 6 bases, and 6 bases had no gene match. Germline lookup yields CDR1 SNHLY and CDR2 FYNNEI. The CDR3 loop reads CASSGTGAETGELFF. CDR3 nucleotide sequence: TGTGCCAGCAGCGGGACAGGGGCGGAAACCGGGGAGCTGTTTTTT.

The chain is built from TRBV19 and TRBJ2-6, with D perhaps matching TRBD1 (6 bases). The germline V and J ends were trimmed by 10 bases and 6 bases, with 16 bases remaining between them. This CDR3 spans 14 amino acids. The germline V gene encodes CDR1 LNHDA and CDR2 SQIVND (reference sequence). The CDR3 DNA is TGTGCCACCAGGGTCAGGGGCGAGGCCAACGTCCTGACTTTC. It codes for CATRVRGEANVLTF.